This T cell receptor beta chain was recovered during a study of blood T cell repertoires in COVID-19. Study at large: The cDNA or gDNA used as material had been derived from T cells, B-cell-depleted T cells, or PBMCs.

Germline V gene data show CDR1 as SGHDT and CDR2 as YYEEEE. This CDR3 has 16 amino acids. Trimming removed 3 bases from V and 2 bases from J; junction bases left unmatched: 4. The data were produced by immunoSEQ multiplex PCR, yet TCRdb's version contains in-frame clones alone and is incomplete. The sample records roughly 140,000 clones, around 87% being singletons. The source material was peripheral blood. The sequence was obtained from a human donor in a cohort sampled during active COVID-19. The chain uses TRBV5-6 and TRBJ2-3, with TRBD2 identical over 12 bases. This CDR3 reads CASSWGLAGLTDTQYF. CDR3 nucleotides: TGTGCCAGCAGCTGGGGACTAGCGGGCCTCACAGATACGCAGTATTTT.